The sequence of this TCR beta chain was determined in a study of CXCR3-negative and CXCR3-positive naive CD8 T cells. As for the study in general: The libraries together contributed about 135 million TRB reads, each supplying about 1.5 +/- 0.3 million.

Comments on this clonotype: Its antigen is unidentified.

From germline, CDR1 is DFQATT and CDR2 SNEGSKA (reference sequence). The CDR3 covers 16 residues. Study-level points and caveats: Naive cells positive for CXCR3 carried more hydrophobic TRB CDR3s than CXCR3-negative ones.

All TRB cDNA libraries came from 5' RACE performed with UMI labels. Following a re-call of the 5' RACE reads, TCRdb has one entry per CDR3 protein and lacks DNA. Listed are some 100,000 distinct CDR3 sequences; around 0.38% falls within the top ten. Sequenced input: naive CXCR3+ CD8+ T cells from blood. Indicated subset: CD45RO-CCR7+CD27+CD95- naive CD8+ T cells expressing CXCR3 (TNR3+). The V gene is TRBV20-1, the J gene TRBJ2-1; TCRdb picks TRBD1, but there is no DNA to check that call. The source is a human donor in good health. Some clones in this sample may be carry-over from other donors' samples. The CDR3 loop reads CSARGVRQGIGYEQFF.